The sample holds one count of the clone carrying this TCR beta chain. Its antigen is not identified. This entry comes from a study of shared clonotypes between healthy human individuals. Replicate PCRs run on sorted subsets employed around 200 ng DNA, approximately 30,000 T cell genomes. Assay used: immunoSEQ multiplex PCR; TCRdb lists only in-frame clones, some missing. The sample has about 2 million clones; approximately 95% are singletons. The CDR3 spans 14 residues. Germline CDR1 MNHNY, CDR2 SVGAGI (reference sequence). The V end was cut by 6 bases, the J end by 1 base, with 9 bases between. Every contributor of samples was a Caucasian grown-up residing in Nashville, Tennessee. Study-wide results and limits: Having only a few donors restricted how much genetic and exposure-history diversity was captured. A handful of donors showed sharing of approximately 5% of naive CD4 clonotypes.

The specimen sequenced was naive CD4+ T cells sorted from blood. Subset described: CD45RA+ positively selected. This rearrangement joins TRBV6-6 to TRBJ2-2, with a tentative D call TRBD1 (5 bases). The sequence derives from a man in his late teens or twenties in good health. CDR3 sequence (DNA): TGTGCCAGCAGCCGCAGGGAGAACACCGGGGAGCTGTTTTTT. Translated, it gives CASSRRENTGELFF.